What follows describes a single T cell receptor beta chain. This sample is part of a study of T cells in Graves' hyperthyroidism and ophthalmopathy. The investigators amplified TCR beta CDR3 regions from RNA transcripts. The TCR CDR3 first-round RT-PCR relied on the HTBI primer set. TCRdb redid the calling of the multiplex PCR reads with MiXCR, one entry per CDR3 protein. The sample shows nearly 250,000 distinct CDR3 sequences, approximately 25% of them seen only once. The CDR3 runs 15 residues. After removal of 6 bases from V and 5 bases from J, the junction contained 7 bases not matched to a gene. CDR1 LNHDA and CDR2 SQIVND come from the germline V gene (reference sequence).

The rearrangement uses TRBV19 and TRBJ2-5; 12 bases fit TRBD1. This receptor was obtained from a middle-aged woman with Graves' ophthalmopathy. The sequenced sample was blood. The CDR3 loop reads CASSSGTGGGETQYF. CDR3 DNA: TGTGCCAGTAGCTCAGGGACAGGGGGCGGTGAGACCCAGTACTTC.